The 19 T cell receptor beta chains below were found in one sample sequenced in a study of cytomegalovirus exposure and HLA in healthy donors. This PCR relied on a set of 60 Vbeta primers and 13 Jbeta primers. The data were produced by immunoSEQ multiplex PCR, yet TCRdb's version contains in-frame clones alone and is incomplete. The sample holds a few hundred thousand clones; over 85% are singletons and the top ten take more than 2%. The specimen sequenced was PBMCs. Source of these receptors: a woman aged 18 to 35 in good health and CMV-seronegative.

This clone turned up a few times. The chain carries TRBV2 and TRBJ2-7; 9 bases agree with TRBD1. The CDR3 is 13 residues long. Germline V gene sequence: CDR1 SNHLY, CDR2 FYNNEI. The V and J ends lost 8 bases and 2 bases, in that order; junction bases with no gene match: 4. CDR3 nucleotide sequence: TGTGCCAGCGGGGGACAGGGACCCTACGAGCAGTACTTC. Its protein product is CASGGQGPYEQYF.

This clone was recorded a few times. This rearrangement joins TRBV11-2 to TRBJ1-2; possibly TRBD1 for D (5 bases). Trimming removed 7 bases from V and 6 bases from J, with 18 bases in between. This CDR3 contains 14 residues. Germline V lookup: CDR1 SGHAT, CDR2 FQNNGV. The CDR3 sequence: CASKKLSGKNGYTF. As DNA, the CDR3 is TGTGCCAGCAAAAAACTATCAGGGAAAAATGGCTACACCTTC.

The chain uses TRBV6-5 and TRBJ1-1; D might be TRBD1 (5 bases). V shed 3 bases and J shed 1 base, with 12 bases lying between them. CDR3 length: 15 residues. The germline V gene encodes CDR1 MNHEY and CDR2 SVGAGI. The CDR3 DNA follows: TGTGCCAGCAGTTATCCCGGGCAGGGGAACACTGAAGCTTTCTTT. Translating gives CASSYPGQGNTEAFF.

This chain connects TRBV19 to TRBJ2-5, with 8 bases lining up with TRBD2. CDR3 length: 14 amino acids. J lost 3 bases, V lost 3 bases, and 3 bases had no gene match. Per germline, CDR1 LNHDA and CDR2 SQIVND (reference sequence). CDR3 region: CASSIGTRKETQYF. CDR3 DNA sequence: TGTGCCAGTAGTATCGGGACTAGAAAAGAGACCCAGTACTTC.

The chain combines TRBV5-1 with TRBJ1-1, with TRBD1 matching over 8 bases. Germline lookup yields CDR1 SGHRS and CDR2 YFSETQ. V was pared by 4 bases and J by 1 base, with 3 bases of the junction left unmatched. This CDR3 is 14 amino acids long. CDR3 DNA: TGCGCCAGCAGCACTGGACAGGGGAACACTGAAGCTTTCTTT. This gives the protein CASSTGQGNTEAFF.

The CDR3 protein is CAWSKGQAIQETQYF. CDR3 in DNA: TGTGCCTGGAGTAAGGGACAGGCGATCCAAGAGACCCAGTACTTC. The rearrangement joins TRBV30 to TRBJ2-5, with 8 bases fitting TRBD1. V lost 2 bases, J lost 1 base, and 6 bases stayed unmatched. The germline CDR1 and CDR2 sequences are GTSNPN and SVGIG (reference sequence). The CDR3 sequence is 15 residues long.

CDR3 region: CATSRLSVSTDTQYF. Here the CDR3 DNA reads TGTGCCACCAGCAGATTATCGGTTAGCACAGATACGCAGTATTTT. The V call is TRBV15, the J call TRBJ2-3; D is unresolved. This CDR3 has 15 residues. V lost 2 bases and J lost 0, with 9 bases in between. Looked up from germline, CDR1 is LNHNV and CDR2 is YYDKDF (reference sequence).

The chain joins TRBV5-1 to TRBJ1-1; D gene uncertain. V was clipped by 5 bases and J by 5 bases, with 13 bases between them. The CDR3 is 13 amino acids. CDR1 is SGHRS, CDR2 YFSETQ, per germline. The CDR3 is CASSNNGETEAFF. The CDR3, as DNA: TGCGCCAGCAGTAACAATGGTGAAACTGAAGCTTTCTTT. The full variable domain, with the rest looked up from reference TRBV5-1 and TRBJ1-1, is KAGVTQTPRYLIKTRGQQVTLSCSPISGHRSVSWYQQTPGQGLQFLFEYFSETQRNKGNFPGRFSGRQFSNSRSEMNVSTLELGDSALYLCASSNNGETEAFFGQGTRLTVV.

The rearrangement links TRBV27 to TRBJ2-5; 13 bases match TRBD2. This CDR3 comprises 16 residues. Trimming took 3 bases from V and 1 from J; bases not matched to a gene: 2. Germline-derived CDR1 and CDR2 are MNHEY and SMNVEV (reference sequence). CDR3 bases: TGTGCCAGCAGTTTCCGACTAGCGGGGGGCCAAGAGACCCAGTACTTC. This sequence encodes CASSFRLAGGQETQYF.

The rearrangement links TRBV7-9 to TRBJ1-2; 8 nucleotides match TRBD1. Trimming took 2 bases from V and 0 from J; bases not matched to a gene: 8. The length of the CDR3 is 17 residues. Germline V gene lookup returns CDR1 SEHNR and CDR2 FQNEAQ (reference sequence). The CDR3 loop reads CASSLRNRGISNYGYTF. The DNA for the CDR3 is TGTGCCAGCAGCTTAAGGAACAGGGGGATTTCTAACTATGGCTACACCTTC. Full variable domain (missing parts from reference TRBV7-9 and TRBJ1-2): DTGVSQNPRHKITKRGQNVTFRCDPISEHNRLYWYRQTLGQGPEFLTYFQNEAQLEKSRLLSDRFSAERPKGSFSTLEIQRTEQGDSAMYLCASSLRNRGISNYGYTFGSGTRLTVV.

Comments on this clone: An end of the junction does not agree with germline; a read error may underlie this. This sample also contains other DNA sequences that code for the same CDR3. The chain joins TRBV19 to TRBJ1-6, with D uncertain. This CDR3 is 14 amino acids long. CDR1 LNHDA and CDR2 SQIVND come from the germline V gene (reference sequence). CDR3 sequence: CASSMEGLNSPLHF. In nucleotides, the CDR3 is TGTGCCAGTAGTATGGAGGGCTTGAATTCCCCCCTCCACTTT.

The V gene is TRBV7-9, the J gene TRBJ2-5; 7 nucleotides line up with TRBD2. V lost 4 bases, J lost 3 bases, and 5 bases stayed unmatched. The CDR3 spans 14 residues. Per germline, CDR1 SEHNR and CDR2 FQNEAQ (reference sequence). CDR3: CASSSLGGEETQYF. The CDR3 nucleotides read TGTGCCAGCAGCTCCCTGGGAGGGGAAGAGACCCAGTACTTC.

Note on this clone: Germline and junction disagree at one end, which may indicate a read error. The chain carries TRBV7-7 and TRBJ2-2; the D gene is possibly TRBD1 (6 bases). The CDR3 loop spans 15 amino acids. CDR1 is SSHAT, CDR2 FNYEAQ, per germline (reference sequence). The CDR3 DNA reads as TGTGCTAGCAGCTTAGGGACATCGAACACCGGGGAGCTGTTTTTT. As protein: CASSLGTSNTGELFF.

The genes are TRBV9 and TRBJ2-2; the match to TRBD1 covers 7 bases. In germline, CDR1 is SGDLS, CDR2 YYNGEE. CDR3 length equals 17 residues. Unmatched junction bases numbered 9, after V lost 4 bases and J lost 0 bases. As DNA, the CDR3 is TGTGCCAGCAGCTCCCCATACAGGGGATCGAACACCGGGGAGCTGTTTTTT. Its protein is CASSSPYRGSNTGELFF.

J is TRBJ2-7 and V is TRBV7-3, with D perhaps TRBD1 (6 bases). V was clipped by 5 bases and J by 7 bases, with 15 bases between them. Looked up from germline, CDR1 is SGHTA and CDR2 is FQGTGA. The CDR3 has 13 residues. This chain's CDR3 is CASSPDSLGEQYF. DNA of the CDR3: TGTGCCAGCAGCCCGGACAGTTTGGGTGAGCAGTACTTC.

The rearrangement uses TRBV5-1 and TRBJ2-2; possibly TRBD2 for D (6 bases). The CDR3 length is 15 residues. The germline gives CDR1 SGHRS, CDR2 YFSETQ. V dropped 0 bases and J dropped 4 bases, with 10 bases sitting between them. As DNA, the CDR3 is TGCGCCAGCAGCTTGGCGGGGGTGGTCACCGGGGAGCTGTTTTTT. Amino acids: CASSLAGVVTGELFF.

The CDR3 spells CASSYPLAGGTGELFF. The CDR3 coding sequence is TGTGCCAGCAGTTACCCCCTAGCGGGGGGTACCGGGGAGCTGTTTTTT. The V gene is TRBV6-6, the J gene TRBJ2-2; 11 bases map to TRBD2. The CDR3 sequence is 16 residues long. J lost 5 bases, V lost 2 bases, and 4 bases had no gene match. The germline gives CDR1 MNHNY, CDR2 SVGAGI (reference sequence).

The rearrangement joins TRBV15 to TRBJ2-5; TRBD2 agrees at 9 bases. Per the germline V gene, CDR1 is LNHNV and CDR2 is YYDKDF (reference sequence). After removal of 4 bases from V and 5 bases from J, the junction contained 5 bases not matched to a gene. CDR3 length equals 14 residues. This chain's CDR3 is CATSTAGGRETQYF. The CDR3 DNA follows: TGTGCCACCAGCACGGCGGGGGGGCGGGAGACCCAGTACTTC.

The V and J genes are TRBV30 and TRBJ1-5; D remains unclear. Germline loops: CDR1 GTSNPN, CDR2 SVGIG (reference sequence). The CDR3 spans 15 residues. Trimming stripped 0 bases from V and 0 bases from J, with 9 bases between. The CDR3 is CAWSVGVISNQPQHF. The CDR3 DNA reads TGTGCCTGGAGTGTGGGAGTCATTAGCAATCAGCCCCAGCATTTT.